Listed below are T cell receptor beta chains from one sample, sequenced in a study of early T cells in non-severe SARS-CoV-2 infection. TCRdb re-called the 5' RACE reads with MiXCR, one entry per CDR3 protein. Of about 90,000 distinct CDR3 sequences in the sample, 12% are singletons; the top ten hold roughly 4.5%. Source: whole blood, taken at baseline. Receptor source: an adult who was a healthcare worker with PCR-confirmed SARS-CoV-2 infection or an uninfected control (not recorded which). The CDR3 runs from the conserved cysteine through the conserved F or W.

v_gene,len,CDR3aa
TRBV10-3,18,CAISESDRAYSYNSPLHF
TRBV5-5,16,CASSLGPGTGAYEQYF
TRBV3-1,17,CASSRIPGTGTGNTIYF
TRBV21-1,14,CASRGDRTGGKLFF
TRBV6-2/TRBV6-3,14,CASSYLGLYNEQFF
TRBV29-1,12,CSVQRRDYEQYF
TRBV11-2,14,CASSSQGNNSPLHF
TRBV10-3,15,CAISELGTSNYGYTF
TRBV7-6,13,CASSLTDGYEQYF
TRBV18,11,CASSSIDEQYF
TRBV5-4,14,CASSLGPENYGYTF
TRBV5-4,14,CASSSGTAEETQYF
TRBV6-2/TRBV6-3,11,CASSYVAAQYF
TRBV6-6,15,CASSPGTSGSVEQFF
TRBV5-5,17,CASSLVLAGAAFYEQYF
TRBV21-1,16,CASSPTVLAGLDEQFF
TRBV19,16,CASSPGTSGPVNEQFF
TRBV6-2/TRBV6-3,14,CASSYLGDPGELFF
TRBV18,15,CASSPMGFSYNEQFF
TRBV29-1,14,CSVGDFSLSYEQYF
TRBV20-1,15,CSARLVPKSTDTQYF
TRBV12-5,14,CASGLDRGRYEQYF
TRBV15,15,CATNIRLAVTDTQYF
TRBV6-4,15,CASSETTVNTDTQYF
TRBV7-9,15,CASSFMGNSNQPQHF
TRBV6-1,14,CATYIEAPNYGYTF
TRBV4-1,17,CASSQVGTGALNTEAFF